This TCR beta chain appears in the sequencing data of a study of blood T cell repertoires in COVID-19 (dated by TCRdb to the early 2020s). Some background on the complete study: Samples covering the acute and convalescent phases of COVID-19 were provided by collaborators in the United States, Italy and Spain. The material from the prospective study consisted of cDNA or gDNA derived from T cells, B-cell-depleted T cells, or PBMCs. The dataset comprised deeply sampled blood TCRbeta repertoires from subjects exposed to, actively infected with, or recovered from COVID-19. The repertoires were released in a freely available public database meant as a resource for research on the immune response to SARS-CoV-2. The samples were drawn from two sources: the first 160 participants of the ongoing ImmuneRACE study, and over 950 subjects contributed by 6 global collaborators. Nearly every sample came with metadata listing a de-identified subject ID, COVID-19 status, age in years and sex. HLA class I and class II types, where available, came from metadata supplied by the sample provider rather than from assay-based typing. General findings and caveats noted by the study authors: How much clinical and demographic metadata was included differed by source and by participant, and the metadata was provided uncurated.

This clone occurred once. Its antigen remains undetermined. Base qualities are missing; no much larger clone stands one base away. The immunoSEQ Assay, a bias-controlled multiplex PCR, was used to amplify TCRbeta CDR3 regions from genomic DNA. The original methods were these. Within the assay, amplification of reference gene primers was used to estimate how many nucleated cells each sample contained. Sequence reads were collapsed and filtered to measure the absolute abundance of every unique TCRbeta CDR3 rearrangement. For each sample, productive Simpson clonality was calculated by taking the square root of Simpson's diversity index across productive rearrangements. The table was pulled from immuneACCESS by TCRdb, which kept in-frame rearrangements only. Such tables lose some clones; where checked, under half of the loss comes from unresolved V genes, and the rest has no known cause. V and J calls and clone size come straight from that table; D and trimming were deduced from the DNA. This sample holds around 150,000 clones; 75% to 90% were observed only once. The top ten clonotypes cover less than 3.5% of the sample.

Collaborating institutions collected whole blood in K2EDTA tubes following their own protocols. For TCRbeta analysis, collaborators shipped samples in one of three forms: frozen whole blood, isolated PBMCs, or DNA extracted from either of those sample types. In the germline V gene, CDR1 corresponds to SGHRS and CDR2 to YFSETQ. Reading from cysteine to phenylalanine, the CDR3 counts 15 amino acids. Only the CDR3 region is kept as DNA, spanning 45 bases read in frame from base 1. Relative to germline, V is missing 5 bases and J is missing 0 bases, with 5 bases of the junction outside any gene match. The chain uses TRBV5-1 and TRBJ1-1; TRBD1 matches 9 bases in the middle. The TCR comes from a human donor with acute or convalescent COVID-19. The donor label of this sample is uncertain. Sequencing was performed on peripheral blood. The CDR3 amino acid sequence is: CASSGTGNLNTEAFF. The DNA is as follows: TGCGCCAGCAGTGGGACAGGGAACTTGAACACTGAAGCTTTCTTT.